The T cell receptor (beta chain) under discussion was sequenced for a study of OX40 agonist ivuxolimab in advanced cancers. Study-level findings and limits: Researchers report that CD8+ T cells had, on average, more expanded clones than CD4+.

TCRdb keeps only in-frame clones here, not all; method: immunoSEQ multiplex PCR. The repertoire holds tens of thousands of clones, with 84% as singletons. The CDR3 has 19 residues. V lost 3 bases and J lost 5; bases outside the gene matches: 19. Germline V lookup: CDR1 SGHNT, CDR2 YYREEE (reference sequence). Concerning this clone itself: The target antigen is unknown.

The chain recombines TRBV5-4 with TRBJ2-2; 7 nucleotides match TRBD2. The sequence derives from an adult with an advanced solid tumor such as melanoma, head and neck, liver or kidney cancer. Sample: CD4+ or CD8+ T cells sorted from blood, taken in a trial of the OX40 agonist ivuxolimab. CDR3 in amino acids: CASSSVEIKGPGGTGELFF. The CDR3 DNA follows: TGTGCCAGCAGCTCGGTGGAGATTAAAGGGCCCGGGGGGACCGGGGAGCTGTTTTTT. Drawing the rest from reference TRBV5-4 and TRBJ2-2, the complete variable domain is ETGVTQSPTHLIKTRGQQVTLRCSSQSGHNTVSWYQQALGQGPQFIFQYYREEENGRGNFPPRFSGLQFPNYSSELNVNALELDDSALYLCASSSVEIKGPGGTGELFFGEGSRLTVL.